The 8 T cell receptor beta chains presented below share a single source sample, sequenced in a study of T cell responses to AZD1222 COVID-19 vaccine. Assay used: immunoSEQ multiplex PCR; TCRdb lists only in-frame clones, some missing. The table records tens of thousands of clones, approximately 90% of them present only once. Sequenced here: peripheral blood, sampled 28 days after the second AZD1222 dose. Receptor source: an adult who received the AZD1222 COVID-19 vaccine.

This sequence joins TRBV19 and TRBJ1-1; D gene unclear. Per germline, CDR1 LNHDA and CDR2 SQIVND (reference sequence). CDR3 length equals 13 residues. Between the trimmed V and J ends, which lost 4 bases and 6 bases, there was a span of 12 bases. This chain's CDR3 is CASSTSGGPEAFF. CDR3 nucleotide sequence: TGTGCCAGTAGTACCTCAGGAGGTCCTGAAGCTTTCTTT.

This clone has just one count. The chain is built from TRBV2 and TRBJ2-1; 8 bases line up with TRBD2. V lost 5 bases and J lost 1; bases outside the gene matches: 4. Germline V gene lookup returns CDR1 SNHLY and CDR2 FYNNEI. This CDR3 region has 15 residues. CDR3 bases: TGTGCCAGCAGTTTTAGCGGGGCTTCCTACAATGAGCAGTTCTTC. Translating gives CASSFSGASYNEQFF.

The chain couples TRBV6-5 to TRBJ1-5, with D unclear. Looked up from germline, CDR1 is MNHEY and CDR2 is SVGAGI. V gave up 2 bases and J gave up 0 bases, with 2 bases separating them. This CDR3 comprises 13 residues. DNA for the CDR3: TGTGCCAGCAGTTACACTAGCAATCAGCCCCAGCATTTT. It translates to CASSYTSNQPQHF.

This CDR3 is CASRRNSPLHF. The CDR3 DNA sequence: TGTGCCAGCCGGCGGAATTCACCCCTCCACTTT. This sequence joins TRBV28 and TRBJ1-6; D is unclear. The CDR3 is 11 residues long. Trimming left V 8 bases short and J 7 bases short, with 6 bases between. Germline CDR1 MDHEN, CDR2 SYDVKM.

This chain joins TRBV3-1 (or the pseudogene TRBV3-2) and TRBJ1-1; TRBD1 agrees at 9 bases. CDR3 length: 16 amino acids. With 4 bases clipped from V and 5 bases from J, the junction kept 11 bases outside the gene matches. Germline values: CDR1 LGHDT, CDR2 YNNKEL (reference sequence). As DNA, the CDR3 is TGTGCCAGCAGCCGGAATACAGGGGGCGGTAGTACTGAAGCTTTCTTT. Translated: CASSRNTGGGSTEAFF.

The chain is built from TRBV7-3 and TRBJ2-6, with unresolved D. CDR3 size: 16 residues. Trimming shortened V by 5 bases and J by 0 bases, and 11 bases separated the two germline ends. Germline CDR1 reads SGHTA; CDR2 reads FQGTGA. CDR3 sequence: CASSPTPGSGANVLTF. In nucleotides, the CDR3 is TGTGCCAGCAGCCCTACCCCGGGCTCTGGGGCCAACGTCCTGACTTTC.

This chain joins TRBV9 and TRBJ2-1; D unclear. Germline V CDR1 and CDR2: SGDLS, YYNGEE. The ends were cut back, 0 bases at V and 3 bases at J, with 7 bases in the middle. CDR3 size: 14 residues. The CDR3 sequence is CASSVDPIYNEQFF. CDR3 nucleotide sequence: TGTGCCAGCAGCGTAGACCCCATCTACAATGAGCAGTTCTTC.

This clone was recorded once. The CDR3 sequence: CASSAGQGTAEAFF. The CDR3 DNA reads as TGTGCCAGCAGCGCAGGACAGGGAACTGCTGAAGCTTTCTTT. The chain is built from TRBV5-4 and TRBJ1-1, with 8 bases matching TRBD1. The germline CDR1 and CDR2 sequences are SGHNT and YYREEE (reference sequence). The CDR3 is made up of 14 amino acids. The V segment lost 4 bases and the J segment 6 bases; nucleotides outside the gene matches: 8.